The clone carrying this TCR beta chain was recorded a few times. No antigen is known for it. The data are from a study of beta chain features in type 1 diabetes. Reverse transcribing all isolated RNA meant expressed TCRB transcripts were sequenced. Produced via immunoSEQ multiplex PCR; TCRdb's table is partial and in-frame only. The sample carries approximately 260,000 clones, approximately 24% recorded once. Study results and limitations: Patients and controls would share equally any PCR tilt toward shorter templates. All four CD4+ subsets of Type 1 diabetes patients contained TCRB CDR3s that were moderately but significantly shorter. Since sequencing was performed on cDNA, cells with high TCR expression could be over-represented.

The TCR comes from a woman in her 30s with type 1 diabetes. Sequenced: naive CD4+ T cells from blood.

DNA of the CDR3: TGTGCCAGCAGCAGGGACGGGAGGACCGCGGTGGATACGCAGTATTTT. Amino acids: CASSRDGRTAVDTQYF. This chain joins TRBV7-9 and TRBJ2-3; 7 nucleotides line up with TRBD2. Germline-derived CDR1 and CDR2 are SEHNR and FQNEAQ (reference sequence). After removal of 5 bases from V and 6 bases from J, the junction contained 14 bases not matched to a gene. The CDR3 totals 16 residues.